This record looks at one T cell receptor (beta chain) sequence and its context. Excluded were patients having autoimmune disease history or systemic immunosuppression. This CDR3 region has 14 residues. Looked up from germline, CDR1 is MDHEN and CDR2 is SYDVKM. V gave up 7 bases and J gave up 6 bases; unmatched junction bases: 7. This specimen belongs to a study of OX40 agonist ivuxolimab in advanced cancers. Data came from immunoSEQ multiplex PCR; TCRdb stores just in-frame clones and leaves some out. The sample has several thousand clones, 76% seen once. The sequence was obtained from an adult with an advanced solid tumor such as melanoma, head and neck, liver or kidney cancer. Source: CD4+ or CD8+ T cells sorted from blood, taken in a trial of the OX40 agonist ivuxolimab. V gene TRBV28 combines with J gene TRBJ2-2; 8 positions agree with TRBD2. The CDR3 DNA is TGTGCCAGCAAAGCGGGAGTAAACGCCGGGGAGCTGTTTTTT. Translating it yields CASKAGVNAGELFF. Based on the CDR3 plus reference TRBV28 and TRBJ2-2, the full variable domain is DVKVTQSSRYLVKRTGEKVFLECVQDMDHENMFWYRQDPGLGLRLIYFSYDVKMKEKGDIPEGYSVSREKKERFSLILESASTNQTSMYLCASKAGVNAGELFFGEGSRLTVL.